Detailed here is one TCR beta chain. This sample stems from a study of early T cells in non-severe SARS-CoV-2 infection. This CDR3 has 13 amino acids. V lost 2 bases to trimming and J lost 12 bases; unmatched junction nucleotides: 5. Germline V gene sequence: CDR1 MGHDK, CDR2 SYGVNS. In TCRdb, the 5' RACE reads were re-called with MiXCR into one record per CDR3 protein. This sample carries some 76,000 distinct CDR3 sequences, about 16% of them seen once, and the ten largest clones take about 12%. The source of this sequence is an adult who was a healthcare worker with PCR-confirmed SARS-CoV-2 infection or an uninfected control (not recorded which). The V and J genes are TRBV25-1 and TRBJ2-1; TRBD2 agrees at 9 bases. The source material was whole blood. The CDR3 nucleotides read TGTGCCAGCAGTGAACCCCTAGCGGGATCGCAGTTCTTC. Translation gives CASSEPLAGSQFF. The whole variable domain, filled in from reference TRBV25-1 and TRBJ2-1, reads EADIYQTPRYLVIGTGKKITLECSQTMGHDKMYWYQQDPGMELHLIHYSYGVNSTEKGDLSSESTVSRIRTEHFPLTLESARPSHTSQYLCASSEPLAGSQFFGPGTRLTVL.